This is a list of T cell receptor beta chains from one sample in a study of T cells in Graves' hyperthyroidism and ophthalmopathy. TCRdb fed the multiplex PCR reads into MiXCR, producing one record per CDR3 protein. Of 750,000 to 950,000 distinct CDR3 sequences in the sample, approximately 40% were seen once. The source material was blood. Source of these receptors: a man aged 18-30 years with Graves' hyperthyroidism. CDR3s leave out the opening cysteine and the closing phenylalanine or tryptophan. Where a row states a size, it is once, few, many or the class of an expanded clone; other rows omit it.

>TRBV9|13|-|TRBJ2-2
ASSVAYWNTGELF
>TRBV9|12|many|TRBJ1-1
ASSPFQGATEAF
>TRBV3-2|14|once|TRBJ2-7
ASSQDRDATSYEQY
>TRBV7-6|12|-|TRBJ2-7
ASSPPTGFNEQC
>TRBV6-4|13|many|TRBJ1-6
ASSDSLTGDSPLH
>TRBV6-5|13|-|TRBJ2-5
ASSQGWGARKTQY
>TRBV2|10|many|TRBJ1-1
ASSAGFTEAF
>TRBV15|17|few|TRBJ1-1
ATSRDGVVRVTGDTEAF
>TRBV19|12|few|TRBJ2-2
ASSEDANTGELF
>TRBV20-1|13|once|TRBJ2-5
SATRTSGIQETQY
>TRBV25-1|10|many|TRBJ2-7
ASSAYSYEQY
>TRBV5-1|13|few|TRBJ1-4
ASSLADGTNEKLF
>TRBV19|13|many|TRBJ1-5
ASSKGAYSNQPQH
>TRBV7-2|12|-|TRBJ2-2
ASSLSGNTGELL
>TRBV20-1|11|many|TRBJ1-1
SAQGRTNTEAF
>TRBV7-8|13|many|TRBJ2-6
ASSLVLGGANVLT
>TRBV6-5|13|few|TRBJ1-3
ASGGPGTAGNTIY
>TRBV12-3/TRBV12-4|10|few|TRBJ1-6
ASRRYNSPLH
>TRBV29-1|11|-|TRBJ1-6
SVREGLDSPLH
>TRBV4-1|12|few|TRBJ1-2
ASSQVSGGDGYT
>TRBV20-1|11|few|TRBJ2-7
SAGTSGGFEQY